The 16 T cell receptor beta chains in this list originate from one sample, sequenced in a study of identical twins. TCRdb fed the 5' RACE reads into MiXCR, producing one record per CDR3 protein. The sample lists more than 400,000 distinct CDR3 sequences; over 12% were seen once. This sample also appeared in a second study, on yellow fever vaccine responses in identical twins.

The specimen sequenced was CD4+ T cells sorted from blood. These TCRs come from a woman aged 18-35 years in good health.

The V call is TRBV28, the J call TRBJ1-1; D gene ambiguous. With 7 bases removed from V and 0 bases from J, the gap between germline ends came to 12 bases. The CDR3 totals 14 residues. From germline, CDR1 is MDHEN and CDR2 SYDVKM. The CDR3 spells CASNPYSMNTEAFF. The CDR3 DNA reads TGTGCCAGCAACCCGTATTCCATGAACACTGAAGCTTTCTTT.

The chain couples TRBV24-1 to TRBJ2-4; 7 bases fit TRBD1. This CDR3 region has 15 residues. CDR1 is KGHDR and CDR2 is SFDVKD in the germline V gene. J lost 5 bases, V lost 3 bases, and 6 bases had no gene match. The CDR3 reads CATSDSQGVENIQYF. CDR3 in DNA: TGTGCCACCAGTGATAGTCAGGGGGTCGAAAACATTCAGTACTTC.

This clonotype was counted ten times or more. The gene calls are TRBV5-1 and TRBJ2-3, with 8 bases fitting TRBD1. CDR3 size: 20 residues. The J segment lost 4 bases and the V segment lost 4 bases, leaving 23 bases of the junction unmatched. Germline CDR1 SGHRS, CDR2 YFSETQ. The CDR3 spells CASSNQGQGTWFTRPDTQYF. The CDR3 nucleotides are TGCGCCAGCAGCAACCAAGGACAGGGAACTTGGTTCACCCGACCAGATACGCAGTATTTT.

This clonotype appeared many times. V usage is TRBV7-2 and J usage is TRBJ2-2; D could derive from TRBD1 or TRBD2 (5 bases each). Germline V gene sequence: CDR1 SGHTA, CDR2 FQGNSA. CDR3 length equals 15 residues. V dropped 5 bases and J dropped 4 bases, with 14 bases sitting between them. The CDR3 region is CASSPGPRGTGELFF. The CDR3 DNA reads TGTGCCAGCAGCCCAGGGCCCCGGGGCACCGGGGAGCTGTTTTTT.

This clonotype was recorded once. This rearrangement joins TRBV7-9 to TRBJ2-3; TRBD2 matches 11 bases. This CDR3 is 17 amino acids long. J was trimmed by 9 bases and V by 3 bases; bases with no gene match: 14. CDR1 is SEHNR, CDR2 FQNEAQ, per germline (reference sequence). The CDR3 here is CASSFLEGLAARGTQYF. In DNA, the CDR3 is TGTGCCAGCAGCTTTTTAGAGGGACTAGCGGCACGAGGGACGCAGTATTTT. Full variable domain (remainder filled in from reference TRBV7-9 and TRBJ2-3): DTGVSQNPRHKITKRGQNVTFRCDPISEHNRLYWYRQTLGQGPEFLTYFQNEAQLEKSRLLSDRFSAERPKGSFSTLEIQRTEQGDSAMYLCASSFLEGLAARGTQYFGPGTRLTVL.

The sample holds a few counts of this clonotype. The chain joins TRBV20-1 to TRBJ1-1; D uncertain. The CDR3 totals 16 residues. The germline CDR1 and CDR2 sequences are DFQATT and SNEGSKA (reference sequence). V was trimmed by 0 bases and J by 0 bases, leaving 14 bases between them. For the CDR3, the DNA is TGCAGTGCTAGAGATGGGCAGGTGTCCGTGAACACTGAAGCTTTCTTT. Encoded protein: CSARDGQVSVNTEAFF.

This clonotype was seen repeatedly, ten times or more. The genes are TRBV6-1 and TRBJ2-6; no definite D call. The CDR3 extends over 14 amino acids. Germline CDR1 is MNHNS and CDR2 is SASEGT. The V gene lost 7 bases and the J gene lost 0 bases, with 7 bases spanning the gap. The CDR3 reads CASTLSSGANVLTF. Here the CDR3 DNA reads TGTGCCAGCACTCTGAGCTCTGGGGCCAACGTCCTGACTTTC.

This chain joins TRBV12-3 or TRBV12-4 and TRBJ2-2; possible D gene TRBD1, 7 bases. The CDR3 contains 15 residues. The ends were cut back, 5 bases at V and 5 bases at J, with 15 bases in the middle. For the CDR3, the DNA is TGTGCCAGCAGTCCGACGACAGGGAGGACCGGGGAGCTGTTTTTT. Its translation: CASSPTTGRTGELFF.

The chain couples TRBV11-2 to TRBJ1-1, with D uncertain. Germline V gene sequence: CDR1 SGHAT, CDR2 FQNNGV. This CDR3 is built from 16 residues. Trimming removed 0 bases at V and 2 bases at J, with 13 bases between. DNA for the CDR3: TGTGCCAGCAGCTTAGATCTTGGGCACCCAAACACTGAAGCTTTCTTT. It codes for CASSLDLGHPNTEAFF.

Only a few counts were recorded for this clonotype. The rearrangement joins TRBV10-3 to TRBJ2-2, with 9 bases aligning to TRBD1. After removal of 0 bases from V and 5 bases from J, the junction contained 4 bases not matched to a gene. Germline assignment: CDR1 ENHRY and CDR2 SYGVKD. The CDR3 extends over 16 amino acids. CDR3 DNA: TGTGCCATCAGTGAGTCGGGACAGGGTCCTACCGGGGAGCTGTTTTTT. Translating it yields CAISESGQGPTGELFF.

This clonotype has a handful of counts. The chain joins TRBV12-3 or TRBV12-4 to TRBJ2-7; 11 bases line up with TRBD1. V shed 6 bases, J shed 6 bases, and the junction held 10 bases outside the gene matches. CDR3 size: 15 residues. CDR3 protein: CASSRGTGGVREQYF. The CDR3 region has the DNA TGTGCCAGCAGCCGAGGGACAGGGGGGGTTCGCGAGCAGTACTTC.

J is TRBJ2-3 and V is TRBV5-6; D is unclear. The CDR3 totals 13 residues. Trimming removed 4 bases from V and 5 bases from J, with 11 bases in between. The germline gives CDR1 SGHDT, CDR2 YYEEEE. The CDR3 loop reads CASSLFQLDTQYF. The DNA of the CDR3 is TGTGCCAGCAGCCTGTTCCAACTAGATACGCAGTATTTT.

The chain recombines TRBV7-8 with TRBJ2-1; TRBD1 aligns across 8 bases. The CDR3 has 16 residues. J lost 7 bases, V lost 1 base, and 9 bases had no gene match. The V gene's germline CDR1 is SGHVS and CDR2 FQNEAQ. This CDR3 reads CASSLVGQGARNEQFF. The CDR3, as DNA: TGTGCCAGCAGCTTAGTTGGGCAGGGGGCGCGGAATGAGCAGTTCTTC.

This clonotype was found a few times. V usage is TRBV6-1 and J usage is TRBJ2-7, with TRBD1 matching over 10 bases. This CDR3 comprises 15 residues. Germline CDR1 and CDR2: MNHNS and SASEGT. The V gene end was trimmed by 6 bases and the J gene end by 6 bases; junction bases not matched to a gene: 11. In nucleotides, the CDR3 is TGTGCCAGCAGAAAAACCGGGACAGGGGTCTTCGAGCAGTACGTC. Its protein product is CASRKTGTGVFEQYV.

This clonotype was detected a few times. This rearrangement joins TRBV3-1 to TRBJ2-3; 8 positions agree with TRBD2. The CDR3 extends over 15 amino acids. Trimming cost V 1 base and J 4 bases; bases outside gene matches: 4. The V gene's germline CDR1 is LGHDT and CDR2 YNNKEL (reference sequence). This CDR3 reads CASSQGRGDADTQYF. The CDR3 DNA follows: TGTGCCAGCAGCCAAGGGCGGGGGGACGCAGATACGCAGTATTTT.

V usage is TRBV12-3 or TRBV12-4 and J usage is TRBJ2-2; D uncertain. Deletions cut 2 bases from V and 6 bases from J, with 7 bases between. The length of the CDR3 is 13 residues. In nucleotides, the CDR3 is TGTGCCAGCAGTTTAATAAGTCCCGGGGAGCTGTTTTTT. It translates to CASSLISPGELFF.